The next 6 T cell receptor beta chains were all read from a single sample in a study of neoadjuvant nivolumab and ipilimumab in lung cancer. This table comes from immunoSEQ multiplex PCR, and its TCRdb copy is limited to in-frame clones, with some not included. The sample includes tens of thousands of clones, 85% to 90% of them seen just once. The material sequenced was blood, taken before neoadjuvant nivolumab, alone or with ipilimumab. The source of these receptors is an adult with non-small cell lung cancer. Some clones in this sample may be carry-over from other donors' samples.

The chain couples TRBV7-9 to TRBJ2-7; 8 nucleotides agree with TRBD1. This CDR3 is built from 18 residues. Trimming removed 4 bases from V and 2 bases from J; junction bases left unmatched: 16. The germline gives CDR1 SEHNR, CDR2 FQNEAQ (reference sequence). The CDR3 nucleotides read TGTGCCAGCAGCTCCGTCAGCCCCGACAGGGGAAGTCCCTACGAGCAGTACTTC. Its protein product is CASSSVSPDRGSPYEQYF.

The chain joins TRBV20-1 to TRBJ2-7; D is possibly TRBD1 or TRBD2 (5 bases each). V lost 6 bases, J lost 5 bases, and 11 bases lay in between. The CDR3 has 11 amino acids. From germline, CDR1 is DFQATT and CDR2 SNEGSKA (reference sequence). The CDR3 sequence is CSAGTFDEQYF. CDR3 sequence (DNA): TGCAGTGCCGGGACGTTTGACGAGCAGTACTTC.

The V and J genes are TRBV10-1 and TRBJ2-1; possible D gene TRBD1, 6 bases. The CDR3 runs 15 residues. Looked up from germline, CDR1 is WNHNN and CDR2 is SYGVQD (reference sequence). Trimming shortened V by 0 bases and J by 3 bases, and 9 bases separated the two germline ends. CDR3 nucleotides: TGCGCCAGCAGTGAGTCCGGGACACACTACAATGAGCAGTTCTTC. Its translation is CASSESGTHYNEQFF.

The chain has TRBV5-1 and TRBJ2-5; 10 nucleotides match TRBD2. Germline V gives CDR1 SGHRS, CDR2 YFSETQ. J lost 1 base, V lost 0 bases, and 3 bases had no gene match. The CDR3 sequence is 16 residues long. CDR3: CASSLDVAGGQETQYF. CDR3 bases: TGCGCCAGCAGCTTGGACGTAGCGGGAGGCCAAGAGACCCAGTACTTC.

The V gene is TRBV6-1, the J gene TRBJ2-7; D perhaps matches TRBD1 (5 bases). This CDR3 is 13 amino acids long. Germline V lookup: CDR1 MNHNS, CDR2 SASEGT. V was pared by 3 bases and J by 2 bases, with 8 bases between. The CDR3 DNA is TGTGCCAGCAGTGACCAGGGCCCCTACGAGCAGTACTTC. Residues: CASSDQGPYEQYF.

The chain employs TRBV9 and TRBJ2-6; tentative D call: TRBD2 (6 bases). Trimming took 0 bases from V and 0 from J, leaving 13 bases between them. CDR1 SGDLS and CDR2 YYNGEE come from the germline V gene. The CDR3 is 18 amino acids. The CDR3 DNA reads as TGTGCCAGCAGCGTAGGTGTGGGGGGAAACTCTGGGGCCAACGTCCTGACTTTC. Its translation: CASSVGVGGNSGANVLTF.